This TCR beta chain was retrieved from a study of T cell clones after liver transplantation (dated by TCRdb to 2018 to 2020). Looking at the study overall: ITN030ST, the source of the samples, was a randomized trial that attempted immunosuppression withdrawal within 2 years of liver transplantation. Donor-reactive T cell clones were identified by TCRbeta sequencing after a pre-transplant mixed lymphocyte reaction and then tracked in post-transplant blood. Third party-reactive TCRbeta sequences were also identified from pre-transplant MLRs to serve as an antigen-independent comparator for donor-reactive sequences. Of the eight recipients, a few were HCV-positive, while the remaining recipients had been transplanted for non-autoimmune, non-viral indications. The subjects received no induction therapy and were kept on standard immunosuppression until randomization at 12-24 months post-transplant. To count as tolerant, a recipient had to stay completely off immunosuppression for at least one year without liver enzymes climbing beyond twice the upper limit of normal. Blood samples were collected pre-transplant, pre-randomization before withdrawal, and post-randomization after either complete withdrawal or failed withdrawal. The study cohort included 8 liver transplant recipients, of whom 3 were classified as tolerant and 5 as non-tolerant. Beyond this particular receptor, the publication reports: In 5 of 8 subjects, circulating donor-reactive CD4 TCRbeta sequences decreased significantly after transplant, regardless of tolerance or HCV status. When repertoire turnover was taken into account, detection of donor-reactive sequences was significantly reduced in 7 of 8 subjects for CD4 and in 8 of 8 subjects for CD8. Without allograft tissue specimens, donor-reactive T cells may have migrated into the graft rather than being deleted. Low numbers of available donor cells limited the measurable donor-reactive repertoire in two subjects. Donor-reactive sequences decreased more than third party-reactive sequences, which suggests partial antigen-specific deletion that was not related to withdrawal success. Conclusions were preliminary, limited by small, heterogeneous patient numbers and non-standardized post-transplant time points.

High-throughput TCRbeta CDR3 sequencing of frozen genomic DNA was performed by immunoSEQ, including PCR amplification, mapping, bias correction and internal controls. As for the original processing: Only productive rearrangements were retained, and each unique TCRbeta sequence was defined by its CDR3 nucleotide sequence together with its V and J gene. For a sequence to be called donor-reactive, it needed a frequency of at least 0.01% and at least 5-fold expansion in CFSE-low cells compared with unstimulated pre-transplant cells. Minimum frequency thresholds were set for each subject based on the unstimulated sample with the lowest template count, ensuring at least 90% detection power. Jensen-Shannon divergence between the top 1000 TCRbeta sequences post- versus pre-transplant served as the measure of repertoire turnover. Two-sided Fisher's exact tests were used to test for changes in the detection of donor-reactive sequences. TCRdb mirrors the immuneACCESS table, restricted to in-frame sequences. Some clones are absent from its copies; in checked studies, under half trace to an unresolved V gene, and the reason for the others is unknown. V and J calls and clone size are given by that table; D and trimming were obtained from the DNA. The sample table lists about 76,000 clones, 70% to 90% of them with a count of one. Less than 3% of the sample goes to the ten largest clones.

In the case of this clone: The antigen it binds to is not known. Base qualities are missing; no much larger clone stands one base away.

For CDR1 and CDR2, the germline V gene lists SGHVS and FNYEAQ. V loses 1 base of germline sequence and J loses 1 base, and the interval between the two ends is 8 bases. From its cysteine to its phenylalanine, the CDR3 spans 15 amino acids. CDR3 DNA only is kept here, 45 bases in frame from base 1. Thawed unstimulated PBMCs were stained for CD3, CD4 and CD8 and FACS-sorted into CD3+CD4+ and CD3+CD8+ populations. All 8 studied subjects were randomized to withdrawal of immunosuppression. The Qiagen DNeasy Blood and Tissue Kit was used to isolate genomic DNA. Sequencing used CD4+ T cells from blood, obtained at the 22-month timepoint. The chain couples TRBV7-6 to TRBJ2-1; there is no confident call for the D gene. The TCR was taken from a human patient who received a liver transplant. After a transplant, some T cells may have been passed on by the graft donor. The CDR3 has the sequence CASSLVGMSYNEQFF. The nucleotide sequence reads as follows: TGTGCCAGCAGCTTAGTGGGGATGTCCTACAATGAGCAGTTCTTC.